The rows below give T cell receptor beta chains drawn from one sample of a study of pediatric ulcerative colitis. Sequencing used immunoSEQ multiplex PCR; TCRdb keeps in-frame clones, though not all of them. The table records about 64,000 clones, 77% of them present only once. Sequencing used blood. These receptors came from a boy younger than 18 with moderate ulcerative colitis. The CDR3 runs from the conserved cysteine through the conserved F or W. A D gene is named only where the DNA matches it firmly. Size tells how often a clone was seen (once, few, many) or the class of an expanded clone, and some rows leave it out.

clone_size	v_call	j_call	d_call	cdr3_aa	cdr3_nt
.	TRBV5-4	TRBJ2-5	TRBD1	CASSLGRRDRVGETQYF	TGTGCCAGCAGCTTGGGTCGCAGGGACAGGGTCGGAGAGACCCAGTACTTC
few	TRBV19	TRBJ1-2	.	CASSDPGRNYGYTF	TGTGCCAGTAGTGACCCAGGCAGAAACTATGGCTACACCTTC
.	TRBV28	TRBJ1-3	.	CASSFRGVSGNTIYF	TGTGCCAGCAGTTTCCGGGGGGTCTCTGGAAACACCATATATTTT
.	TRBV29-1	TRBJ2-7	TRBD1	CSVEGRGQYEQYF	TGCAGCGTTGAAGGCAGGGGGCAATACGAGCAGTACTTC
.	TRBV7-8	TRBJ2-3	.	CASNKNSPTSIRTQYF	TGTGCCAGCAACAAAAACAGTCCAACTAGCATCCGTACGCAGTATTTT
.	TRBV6-6	TRBJ2-7	.	CASSYSSTVEEQYF	TGTGCCAGCAGTTACTCATCGACAGTTGAAGAGCAGTACTTC
.	TRBV9	TRBJ1-1	.	CASSPDGRADEAFF	TGTGCCAGCAGCCCCGATGGGCGGGCAGACGAAGCTTTCTTT
.	TRBV5-1	TRBJ2-7	.	CASSLTSYEQYF	TGCGCCAGCAGCTTGACTAGCTACGAGCAGTACTTC
.	TRBV30	TRBJ1-1	.	CAWSVGPSTEAFF	TGTGCCTGGAGTGTAGGGCCGTCCACTGAAGCTTTCTTT
once	TRBV4-2	TRBJ1-1	TRBD1	CASSQEGQVTNTEAFF	TGTGCCAGCAGCCAAGAGGGACAGGTGACGAACACTGAAGCTTTCTTT
.	TRBV5-6	TRBJ1-2	.	CASSRGMTPYGYTF	TGTGCCAGCAGCCGAGGGATGACCCCCTATGGCTACACCTTC
.	TRBV5-6	TRBJ1-1	.	CASSLRRPEAFF	TGTGCCAGCAGCTTGCGACGGCCGGAAGCTTTCTTT
.	TRBV19	TRBJ1-2	.	CASSSLDWTLEGYTF	TGTGCCAGTAGCTCCTTGGACTGGACCTTGGAGGGCTACACCTTC
.	TRBV4-1	TRBJ2-2	.	CASSQDRVRNAGELFF	TGCGCCAGCAGCCAAGACAGGGTAAGGAACGCCGGGGAGCTGTTTTTT
.	TRBV18	TRBJ1-2	TRBD1	CASSPLTGEYGYGYTF	TGTGCCAGCTCACCTTTGACAGGGGAGTATGGCTATGGCTACACCTTC
.	TRBV7-5	TRBJ2-6	.	CVRSLFWLTGANVLTF	TGTGTCAGAAGCTTATTTTGGCTAACCGGGGCCAACGTCCTGACTTTC
once	TRBV7-9	TRBJ2-1	.	CASSFQGRNEQFF	TGTGCCAGCAGCTTCCAGGGGAGGAATGAGCAGTTCTTC
.	TRBV6-5	TRBJ2-7	.	CASSYLGRGGREQYF	TGTGCCAGCAGTTACCTCGGCAGGGGAGGTCGCGAGCAGTACTTC
.	TRBV30	TRBJ2-5	.	CAWSVTAGLQETQYF	TGTGCCTGGAGTGTAACGGCGGGTCTGCAAGAGACCCAGTACTTC
.	TRBV25-1	TRBJ1-2	TRBD1	CASSELGQGYNYGYTF	TGTGCCAGCAGTGAATTGGGACAGGGATATAACTATGGCTACACCTTC
.	TRBV7-2	TRBJ1-1	.	CASSLHTTEAFF	TGTGCCAGCAGCTTGCATACGACTGAAGCTTTCTTT
.	TRBV30	TRBJ2-5	.	CAWSGVRGSQETQYF	TGTGCCTGGAGTGGAGTAAGAGGGAGCCAAGAGACCCAGTACTTC
few	TRBV7-9	TRBJ2-3	.	CASSFADTQYF	TGTGCCAGCAGTTTCGCAGATACGCAGTATTTT
once	TRBV25-1	TRBJ1-1	.	CASSPLGPLNTEAFF	TGTGCCAGCAGCCCGTTGGGGCCGCTTAACACTGAAGCTTTCTTT
.	TRBV2	TRBJ1-1	.	CASSAGRVGSTEAFF	TGTGCCAGCAGTGCGGGGCGGGTCGGGAGCACTGAAGCTTTCTTT
.	TRBV18	TRBJ2-5	.	CASSPTGETQYF	TGTGCCAGCTCCCCTACCGGGGAGACCCAGTACTTC
once	TRBV9	TRBJ2-3	TRBD2	CASSVGLAGTRMIFTDTQYF	TGTGCCAGCAGCGTAGGCCTAGCGGGGACTAGGATGATCTTCACAGATACGCAGTATTTT
.	TRBV5-4	TRBJ1-2	TRBD1	CASTLGDTGGYYGYTF	TGTGCCAGCACCCTTGGGGATACAGGGGGCTATTATGGCTACACCTTC
.	TRBV4-2	TRBJ2-6	TRBD1	CASSLTGTSGANVLTF	TGTGCCAGCAGCTTGACAGGGACCTCTGGGGCCAACGTCCTGACTTTC
.	TRBV10-3	TRBJ1-2	.	CAITTPGSYGYTF	TGTGCCATCACCACCCCGGGCAGCTATGGCTACACCTTC
.	TRBV12-5	TRBJ2-7	TRBD1	CASGFGTGVGEQYF	TGTGCTAGTGGTTTTGGGACAGGGGTGGGCGAGCAGTACTTC
.	TRBV7-9	TRBJ2-3	.	CASSLDSGITDTQYF	TGTGCCAGCAGCTTAGATAGCGGTATTACAGATACGCAGTATTTT
.	TRBV5-8	TRBJ2-3	.	CASSLAVATDTQYF	TGTGCCAGCAGCTTGGCAGTTGCCACAGATACGCAGTATTTT
.	TRBV19	TRBJ1-1	TRBD1	CASSILGTGYTEAFF	TGTGCCAGTAGTATCCTCGGGACAGGATACACTGAAGCTTTCTTT
few	TRBV19	TRBJ1-2	TRBD1	CASSTTGAYGYTF	TGTGCCAGTAGTACTACAGGGGCGTATGGCTACACCTTC
.	TRBV30	TRBJ2-4	TRBD1	CAWDTGTGAPRYF	TGTGCCTGGGATACCGGGACAGGGGCCCCGCGGTACTTC
.	TRBV5-8	TRBJ2-7	.	CASSWTYEQYF	TGTGCCAGCAGCTGGACCTACGAGCAGTACTTC
few	TRBV5-1	TRBJ1-3	.	CASSLRAGKFLAHTIYF	TGCGCCAGCAGCTTGCGGGCAGGGAAGTTTCTGGCACACACCATATATTTT
once	TRBV5-1	TRBJ2-1	TRBD2	CASSIILANEQFF	TGCGCCAGCAGCATAATACTAGCGAATGAGCAGTTCTTC
.	TRBV6-5	TRBJ1-5	.	CASSPEPEKNQPQHF	TGTGCCAGCTCTCCCGAGCCGGAGAAAAATCAGCCCCAGCATTTT
few	TRBV7-9	TRBJ2-7	.	CASSPMGSPGYEQYF	TGTGCCAGCAGCCCAATGGGGTCCCCCGGGTACGAGCAGTACTTC
.	TRBV7-9	TRBJ1-1	.	CASSLPRVGVAEAFF	TGTGCCAGCAGCTTACCTAGGGTGGGGGTCGCTGAAGCTTTCTTT
.	TRBV18	TRBJ2-5	.	CASSRGRQETQYF	TGTGCCAGCTCACGCGGACGCCAAGAGACCCAGTACTTC